The present TCR beta chain was sequenced within a study of blood T cell repertoires in COVID-19. Study at large: Acute and convalescent COVID-19 samples came from the United States, Italy and Spain. T cells, B-cell-depleted T cells, or PBMCs provided the cDNA or gDNA that served as material.

This CDR3 comprises 13 residues. Germline values: CDR1 MNHEY, CDR2 SVGAGI. Trimming removed 7 bases from V and 0 bases from J, with 9 bases in between. In the authors' methods: Cell counts per sample came from amplifying reference gene primers. Profiling relied on immunoSEQ multiplex PCR, and the TCRdb table lists in-frame clones only, not all of them. The V and J calls and clone size were taken over from that table, and D and trimming were inferred from the DNA. The sample consists of around 100,000 clones, around 66% of them appearing once. This clone has just a few counts. The sequenced material came from peripheral blood. This sequence joins TRBV6-5 and TRBJ1-1; D unclear. The receptor's source is an elderly man with acute or convalescent COVID-19. The CDR3 protein is CASTILVNTEAFF. CDR3 DNA: TGTGCCAGCACAATTTTAGTGAACACTGAAGCTTTCTTT.